This T cell receptor beta chain was captured in a study of T cell responses to AZD1222 COVID-19 vaccine. Study-level points and caveats: The donor cohort was predominantly white British with a female majority, and clonal diversity may have been underestimated. Recipients of AZD1222 seropositive at baseline numbered only 6 or 7. Following two doses of AZD1222, Spike-specific TCR breadth and depth rose. The span of vaccine-associated CD4 TCRs extended across spike, with dominance at 160-218 and 743-854.

As regards this clone: The antigen is unknown.

CDR1 is MNHEY and CDR2 is SVGAGI in the germline V gene. This CDR3 region has 13 residues. V gave up 6 bases and J gave up 0 bases, with 7 bases separating them. Data came from immunoSEQ multiplex PCR; TCRdb stores just in-frame clones and leaves some out. The repertoire holds more than 55,000 clones, with 75% to 90% as singletons. Specimen: peripheral blood, collected 28 days after the second AZD1222 dose. The clonotype comes from an adult who received the AZD1222 COVID-19 vaccine. The chain employs TRBV6-5 and TRBJ2-3, with D unresolved. The CDR3 DNA reads TGTGCCAGCAGAATGGAAAGCACAGATACGCAGTATTTT. As protein: CASRMESTDTQYF.